Shown below are 27 T cell receptor beta chains from a single sample sequenced in a study of T cells in Graves' hyperthyroidism and ophthalmopathy. There were TCR beta CDR3 regions amplified from RNA transcripts. The study used the HTBI primer set for a first-round RT-PCR of the TCR CDR3. TCRdb reanalysed the multiplex PCR reads using MiXCR and keeps one entry per CDR3 protein. The sample records under 700,000 distinct CDR3 sequences, 16% being singletons. Sample: blood. The origin of the receptors is a woman under 30 with Graves' hyperthyroidism.

This clonotype was seen a few times. This chain uses TRBV6-1 with TRBJ2-3; a weak D match, TRBD2 (6 bases). The CDR3 spans 13 residues. V lost 6 bases to trimming and J lost 6 bases, with 13 bases between them. CDR1 is MNHNS and CDR2 is SASEGT in the germline V gene. The CDR3 coding sequence is TGTGCCAGCAGAGCCGGCGGGGAGGATACGCAGTATTTT. This codes for CASRAGGEDTQYF.

The V and J genes are TRBV27 and TRBJ2-5, with TRBD2 as a possible D gene (6 bases). The CDR3 covers 13 residues. The germline CDR1 and CDR2 sequences are MNHEY and SMNVEV (reference sequence). V was cut by 11 bases and J by 6 bases, with 19 bases left in between. The CDR3 bases are TGTGCCCCCAGCGTCGGGCGGGATCAGACCCAGTACTTC. It yields the protein CAPSVGRDQTQYF.

This clonotype was seen repeatedly, ten times or more. J is TRBJ1-2 and V is TRBV7-9; D uncertain. Trimming stripped 5 bases from V and 0 bases from J, with 13 bases between. This CDR3 contains 15 residues. In germline, CDR1 is SEHNR, CDR2 FQNEAQ (reference sequence). CDR3 amino acids: CASSPVLAANYGYTF. The CDR3 coding sequence is TGTGCCAGCAGCCCGGTCCTAGCGGCTAACTATGGCTACACCTTC.

CDR3 coding DNA: TGTGCCAGCAGCTTAGTGCCGTGGGATTCTGGCTACACCTTC. Residues: CASSLVPWDSGYTF. V is TRBV11-3 and J is TRBJ1-2; D ambiguous. This CDR3 comprises 14 residues. V lost 1 base and J 7 bases, leaving 13 bases between the germline ends. CDR1 is SGHNT, CDR2 YENEEA, per germline.

There are many counts of this clonotype. This chain joins TRBV7-2 and TRBJ1-2; D not certain. The ends were cut back, 2 bases at V and 8 bases at J, with 12 bases in the middle. This CDR3 has 13 amino acids. Germline CDR1 is SGHTA and CDR2 is FQGNSA. The DNA of the CDR3 is TGTGCCAGCAGCTTATTCCAGTCTGAAGGCTACACCTTC. It is translated as CASSLFQSEGYTF.

The sample holds a few counts of this clonotype. This chain links TRBV20-1 with TRBJ2-7, with a tentative D call TRBD2 (7 bases). V dropped 6 bases and J dropped 4 bases, with 16 bases sitting between them. Germline CDR1 reads DFQATT; CDR2 reads SNEGSKA (reference sequence). This CDR3 has 13 residues. The CDR3 nucleotides read TGCAGTGCCGAAGGGGGGGGGGGTTACGAGCAGTACTTC. Translation: CSAEGGGGYEQYF.

The chain couples TRBV6-2 or TRBV6-3 to TRBJ2-3; 7 positions match TRBD2. Trimming removed 2 bases from V and 1 base from J; junction bases left unmatched: 6. This CDR3 is built from 16 residues. In germline, CDR1 is MNHEY, CDR2 SVGEGT. Written as DNA, the CDR3 is TGTGCCAGCAGTTACCGACTTCTAGCGGGCACAGATACGCAGTATTTT. Residues: CASSYRLLAGTDTQYF.

This clonotype was recorded once. The chain uses TRBV20-1 and TRBJ2-1; 7 bases are a match to TRBD2. Germline V gives CDR1 DFQATT, CDR2 SNEGSKA (reference sequence). V shed 0 bases and J 6 bases; nucleotides not matched to a gene: 8. The CDR3 runs 15 residues. The CDR3 coding sequence is TGCAGTGCTAGAGATTGGCGGGAGAAGGGCAATGAGCAGTTCTTC. It yields the protein CSARDWREKGNEQFF.

This clonotype was observed many times. The rearrangement joins TRBV7-8 to TRBJ2-1; D unresolved. Trimming left V 1 base short and J 6 bases short, with 7 bases between. Germline assignment: CDR1 SGHVS and CDR2 FQNEAQ. This CDR3 contains 13 residues. The CDR3 region is CASSLGVINEQFF. CDR3 nucleotides: TGTGCCAGCAGCTTAGGTGTCATCAATGAGCAGTTCTTC.

The rearrangement uses TRBV29-1 and TRBJ1-2; perhaps TRBD1 as D (6 bases). The V and J ends lost 6 bases and 1 base respectively, with 18 bases between them. The CDR3 has 15 residues. Germline CDR1 and CDR2: SQVTM and ANQGSEA. The chain's CDR3 is CSVSGAALVNYGYTF. For the CDR3, the DNA is TGCAGCGTCTCAGGGGCGGCATTGGTTAACTATGGCTACACCTTC.

The chain carries TRBV2 and TRBJ2-5; D uncertain. The CDR3 consists of 11 residues. The germline V gene has CDR1 SNHLY and CDR2 FYNNEI. Between the trimmed V and J ends, which lost 3 bases and 6 bases, there was a span of 5 bases. The CDR3 loop is CASSEKQTQYF. The CDR3 nucleotides are TGTGCCAGCAGTGAGAAGCAGACCCAGTACTTC.

There are a few counts of this clonotype. The chain recombines TRBV7-6 with TRBJ2-5; D might be TRBD1 (6 bases). Trimming took 5 bases from V and 5 from J, leaving 24 bases between them. This CDR3 region has 17 residues. The germline V gene has CDR1 SGHVS and CDR2 FNYEAQ. Written as DNA, the CDR3 is TGTGCCAGCAGCCCTGAGCTAGGCGCAGGGGCAGGGGAGACCCAGTACTTC. Protein sequence: CASSPELGAGAGETQYF.

This clonotype was seen a handful of times. In DNA form, the CDR3 reads TGTGCCATCACGGAGGGGATTTTGGGAGGCAATCAGCCCCAGCATTTT. Amino acid sequence: CAITEGILGGNQPQHF. This rearrangement joins TRBV10-3 to TRBJ1-5; a weak D match, TRBD1 (5 bases). CDR1 and CDR2 (germline): ENHRY, SYGVKD. The CDR3 contains 16 residues. Trimming left V 7 bases short and J 2 bases short, with 18 bases between.

This clonotype has more than one count but fewer than ten. The chain carries TRBV3-1 and TRBJ2-1; D ambiguous. The V gene lost 2 bases and the J gene lost 5 bases, with 4 bases spanning the gap. Germline CDR1 is LGHDT and CDR2 is YNNKEL (reference sequence). This CDR3 contains 12 residues. CDR3 residues: CASSQTDNEQFF. As DNA, the CDR3 is TGTGCCAGCAGCCAAACCGACAATGAGCAGTTCTTC.

This clonotype was seen at least ten times. The chain employs TRBV6-1 and TRBJ2-2, with D perhaps TRBD1 (6 bases). The germline CDR1 and CDR2 sequences are MNHNS and SASEGT. V dropped 3 bases and J dropped 3 bases, with 14 bases sitting between them. The CDR3 runs to 16 residues. This CDR3 reads CASSDFRDIYTGELFF. The CDR3 DNA reads TGTGCCAGCAGTGATTTCCGGGACATATACACCGGGGAGCTGTTTTTT.

This clonotype showed up many times. J is TRBJ2-3 and V is TRBV11-3, with D tentatively TRBD1 or TRBD2 (5 bases each). From germline, CDR1 is SGHNT and CDR2 YENEEA. The CDR3 has 16 residues. V lost 3 bases to trimming and J lost 4 bases, with 17 bases between them. The CDR3 DNA reads TGTGCCAGCAGCTTCTACCGGGACCTTCAAGCAGATACGCAGTATTTT. Its protein product is CASSFYRDLQADTQYF. Variable domain in full (rest from reference TRBV11-3 and TRBJ2-3): EAGVVQSPRYKIIEKKQPVAFWCNPISGHNTLYWYLQNLGQGPELLIRYENEEAVDDSQLPKDRFSAERLKGVDSTLKIQPAELGDSAVYLCASSFYRDLQADTQYFGPGTRLTVL.

The genes are TRBV7-9 and TRBJ1-4; D call uncertain. CDR3 length: 15 residues. Trimming shortened V by 1 base and J by 1 base, and 7 bases separated the two germline ends. Germline V CDR1 and CDR2: SEHNR, FQNEAQ (reference sequence). This CDR3 reads CASSLGILTNEKLFF. CDR3 DNA sequence: TGTGCCAGCAGCTTAGGGATTCTAACTAATGAAAAACTGTTTTTT.

The table lists this clonotype with many counts. The chain uses TRBV5-8 and TRBJ1-4; D not certain. This CDR3 has 13 residues. The ends were cut back, 2 bases at V and 4 bases at J, with 6 bases in the middle. CDR1 is SGHTS, CDR2 YDEGEE, per germline. The CDR3 DNA sequence: TGTGCCAGCAGCTTCGGACGTAATGAAAAACTGTTTTTT. As protein: CASSFGRNEKLFF.

The genes are TRBV7-9 and TRBJ2-1; TRBD1 is a possible D gene (6 bases). V lost 5 bases to trimming and J lost 3 bases, with 11 bases between them. CDR1 and CDR2 (germline): SEHNR, FQNEAQ (reference sequence). The CDR3 extends over 14 amino acids. The CDR3 DNA follows: TGTGCCAGCAGCCCTCAGGGGATCTACAATGAGCAGTTCTTC. Translation: CASSPQGIYNEQFF.

This clonotype was picked up many times. The chain combines TRBV7-9 with TRBJ2-5; TRBD2 might be the D (7 bases). V was pared by 4 bases and J by 12 bases, with 21 bases between. This CDR3 contains 14 residues. Per the germline V gene, CDR1 is SEHNR and CDR2 is FQNEAQ (reference sequence). The CDR3 region has the DNA TGTGCCAGCAGCTCCCGGGACCCCCGCGGGGGCGAGTACTTC. This codes for CASSSRDPRGGEYF. Full variable domain (remainder filled in from reference TRBV7-9 and TRBJ2-5): DTGVSQNPRHKITKRGQNVTFRCDPISEHNRLYWYRQTLGQGPEFLTYFQNEAQLEKSRLLSDRFSAERPKGSFSTLEIQRTEQGDSAMYLCASSSRDPRGGEYFGPGTRLLVL.

In its sample, this clonotype was seen many times. V gene TRBV10-3 combines with J gene TRBJ1-1; D gene ambiguous. V was trimmed by 3 bases and J by 9 bases, leaving 11 bases between them. Germline V gives CDR1 ENHRY, CDR2 SYGVKD. The CDR3 covers 12 residues. CDR3 nucleotides: TGTGCCATCAGTGATCAGGAAAGGAAAGCTTTCTTT. Its protein is CAISDQERKAFF.

CDR3: CSAAGQGGNTGELFF. The CDR3 DNA follows: TGCAGCGCTGCTGGACAGGGCGGGAACACCGGGGAGCTGTTTTTT. The chain recombines TRBV29-1 with TRBJ2-2; 8 bases are shared with TRBD1. CDR1 is SQVTM and CDR2 is ANQGSEA in the germline V gene. Trimming at V came to 7 bases and at J to 1 base, leaving 8 bases not matched to a gene. This CDR3 contains 15 residues.

This clonotype was seen repeatedly, ten times or more. The chain carries TRBV27 and TRBJ2-1; 7 positions agree with TRBD2. CDR1 and CDR2 from the germline V gene are MNHEY and SMNVEV (reference sequence). The CDR3 covers 16 residues. J gave up 8 bases and V 3 bases, and 13 bases lay outside the gene matches. For the CDR3, the DNA is TGTGCCAGCAGTTTGGGCGGACGACTAGCCCGCTATGAGCAGTTCTTC. Its protein is CASSLGGRLARYEQFF.

This clonotype occurred many times. The chain couples TRBV7-8 to TRBJ2-1; 8 nucleotides match TRBD2. Germline CDR1 is SGHVS and CDR2 is FQNEAQ. With 5 bases clipped from V and 0 bases from J, the junction kept 6 bases outside the gene matches. This CDR3 region has 16 residues. CDR3 in amino acids: CASSPRSGSSYNEQFF. CDR3 DNA sequence: TGTGCCAGCAGCCCTAGAAGCGGGAGCTCCTACAATGAGCAGTTCTTC.

This clonotype occurred many times. Its ends do not fully match the called genes, so a read error is possible. This chain joins TRBV7-6 and TRBJ2-1, with D uncertain. The CDR3 loop spans 14 amino acids. Looked up from germline, CDR1 is SGHVS and CDR2 is FNYEAQ. This CDR3 is CASSPRVSSNEQFF. The CDR3 DNA reads as TGTGCCAGCAGCCCCCGGGTGTCCTCCAATGAGCAGTTCTTC.

This clonotype showed up many times. The chain combines TRBV2 with TRBJ2-5, with TRBD2 matching over 10 bases. The trim removed 9 bases at V and 4 bases at J, leaving 5 bases unmatched. Germline CDR1 and CDR2: SNHLY and FYNNEI. The CDR3 has 13 residues. The CDR3 reads CARILAGIETQYF. The CDR3 nucleotides read TGTGCCAGAATACTAGCGGGAATAGAGACCCAGTACTTC.

This clonotype has a count of ten or more. The V call is TRBV12-3 or TRBV12-4, the J call TRBJ1-5; TRBD1 aligns across 10 bases. Trimming cost V 6 bases and J 6 bases; bases outside gene matches: 17. This CDR3 is 18 amino acids long. The CDR3 sequence is CASSHEDRGLDVFQPQHF. The CDR3 bases are TGTGCCAGCAGCCACGAGGACAGGGGGTTGGATGTTTTTCAGCCCCAGCATTTT.